Listed here are 11 T cell receptor beta chains from one sample, sequenced in a study of patients and donors after allogeneic stem cell transplantation. TCRdb reanalysed the RT-PCR reads using MiXCR and keeps one entry per CDR3 protein. The sample holds about 10,000 distinct CDR3 sequences, approximately 6.3% seen once. The source material was blood, either unsorted or a sorted T cell fraction (not recorded which). The receptors were sampled from a human donor who was either an allogeneic HSCT recipient or a stem cell or donor lymphocyte infusion donor (not recorded which). It is not recorded whose cells these are; they may come from a transplant donor.

The rearrangement joins TRBV3-1 to TRBJ2-3; D gene unclear. Germline V CDR1 and CDR2: LGHDT, YNNKEL (reference sequence). Trimming removed 5 bases at V and 4 bases at J, with 7 bases between. The CDR3 runs 12 residues. The CDR3 protein is CASSADPDTQYF. The CDR3 DNA is TGTGCCAGCAGCGCGGACCCAGATACGCAGTATTTT.

This clonotype was seen ten or more times. The gene calls are TRBV18 and TRBJ2-2; 7 nucleotides line up with TRBD2. The CDR3 loop spans 15 amino acids. Germline values: CDR1 KGHSH, CDR2 LQKENI. Trimming cost V 0 bases and J 7 bases; bases outside gene matches: 5. CDR3 sequence (DNA): TGTGCCAGCTCACCACCCGGACTAGATGGCGGGGAGCTGTTTTTT. It codes for CASSPPGLDGGELFF.

This clonotype was counted many times. The V call is TRBV18, the J call TRBJ1-2; perhaps TRBD1 as D (5 bases). Germline CDR1 and CDR2: KGHSH and LQKENI. The CDR3 sequence is 15 residues long. Between the trimmed V and J ends, which lost 1 base and 5 bases, there was a span of 14 bases. The CDR3 DNA reads TGTGCCAGCTCACCACTTCATGGGGCGGAATATGGCTACACCTTC. As protein: CASSPLHGAEYGYTF.

This rearrangement joins TRBV19 to TRBJ2-2, with D perhaps given as TRBD1 or TRBD2 (6 bases each). The CDR3 contains 16 residues. The V gene lost 6 bases and the J gene lost 2 bases, with 16 bases spanning the gap. The germline V gene has CDR1 LNHDA and CDR2 SQIVND (reference sequence). DNA for the CDR3: TGTGCCAGTAGCCCTACAGGGAGGTTCAACACCGGGGAGCTGTTTTTT. Translation: CASSPTGRFNTGELFF.

This clonotype was observed a few times. The chain links TRBV12-3 or TRBV12-4 to TRBJ2-5; 9 bases fit TRBD1. The CDR3 has 15 amino acids. J was trimmed by 4 bases and V by 5 bases; bases with no gene match: 8. This CDR3 reads CASSDPGQGTETQYF. The CDR3 DNA reads TGTGCCAGCAGTGACCCGGGACAGGGCACAGAGACCCAGTACTTC.

There are many counts of this clonotype. This chain uses TRBV28 with TRBJ2-7, with 9 bases matching TRBD1. CDR1 is MDHEN, CDR2 SYDVKM, per germline. CDR3 length equals 14 residues. The V gene end was trimmed by 3 bases and the J gene end by 3 bases; junction bases not matched to a gene: 3. The DNA for the CDR3 is TGTGCCAGCAGTTTGATGGGACAGGGCTACGAGCAGTACTTC. Its protein product is CASSLMGQGYEQYF.

This clonotype appeared many times. The chain uses TRBV20-1 and TRBJ2-3; D remains unclear. The CDR3 loop spans 13 amino acids. Deletions cut 3 bases from V and 0 bases from J, with 7 bases between. CDR1 and CDR2 from the germline V gene are DFQATT and SNEGSKA (reference sequence). This chain's CDR3 is CSARAASTDTQYF. CDR3 in DNA: TGCAGTGCTAGGGCTGCAAGCACAGATACGCAGTATTTT.

Ten or more counts support this clonotype. The chain couples TRBV5-6 to TRBJ1-1; D call uncertain. The germline CDR1 and CDR2 sequences are SGHDT and YYEEEE. The CDR3 contains 16 residues. The germline V and J ends were trimmed by 0 bases and 0 bases, with 12 bases remaining between them. In nucleotides, the CDR3 is TGTGCCAGCAGCTTGGCCGATGGGCTCGTGAACACTGAAGCTTTCTTT. Encoded protein: CASSLADGLVNTEAFF. Full variable domain (rest looked up from reference TRBV5-6 and TRBJ1-1): DAGVTQSPTHLIKTRGQQVTLRCSPKSGHDTVSWYQQALGQGPQFIFQYYEEEERQRGNFPDRFSGHQFPNYSSELNVNALLLGDSALYLCASSLADGLVNTEAFFGQGTRLTVV.

At least ten counts were recorded for this clonotype. V usage is TRBV20-1 and J usage is TRBJ2-2; D might be TRBD1 (5 bases). The CDR3 runs to 13 residues. The V and J ends lost 6 bases and 0 bases respectively, with 8 bases between them. The germline V gene encodes CDR1 DFQATT and CDR2 SNEGSKA (reference sequence). The CDR3 loop is CSAQGPNTGELFF. The CDR3 nucleotides are TGCAGTGCCCAGGGCCCGAACACCGGGGAGCTGTTTTTT.

This clonotype was picked up many times. This chain links TRBV21-1 with TRBJ2-7; TRBD2, as called in the table, went unchecked against the DNA. TRBV21-1 is a recognized pseudogene. The CDR3 covers 16 residues. For the CDR3, the DNA is TGTGCCAGCAGCAAAGTCCAGGGCCCTCTAGCCTACGAGCAGTACTTC. It yields the protein CASSKVQGPLAYEQYF.

This clonotype showed up many times. J is TRBJ1-1 and V is TRBV6-5; 11 bases are a match to TRBD1. The ends lost 2 bases at V and 7 bases at J; junction bases unmatched: 6. Germline CDR1 is MNHEY and CDR2 is SVGAGI. CDR3 length: 15 amino acids. This chain's CDR3 is CASSYMGQGVSEAFF. CDR3 sequence (DNA): TGTGCCAGCAGTTACATGGGACAGGGGGTTAGTGAAGCTTTCTTT.